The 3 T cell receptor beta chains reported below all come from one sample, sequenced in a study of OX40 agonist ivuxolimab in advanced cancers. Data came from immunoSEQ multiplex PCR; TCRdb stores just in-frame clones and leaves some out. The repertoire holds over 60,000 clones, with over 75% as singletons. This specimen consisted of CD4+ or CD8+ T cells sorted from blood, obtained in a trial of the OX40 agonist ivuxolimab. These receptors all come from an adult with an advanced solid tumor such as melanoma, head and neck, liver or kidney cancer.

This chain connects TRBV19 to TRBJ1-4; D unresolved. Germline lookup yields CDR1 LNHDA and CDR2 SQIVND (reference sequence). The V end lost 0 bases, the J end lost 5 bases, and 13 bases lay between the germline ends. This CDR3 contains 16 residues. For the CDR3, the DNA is TGTGCCAGTAGTATAGATTCAGCGAGCGCGAATGAAAAACTGTTTTTT. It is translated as CASSIDSASANEKLFF.

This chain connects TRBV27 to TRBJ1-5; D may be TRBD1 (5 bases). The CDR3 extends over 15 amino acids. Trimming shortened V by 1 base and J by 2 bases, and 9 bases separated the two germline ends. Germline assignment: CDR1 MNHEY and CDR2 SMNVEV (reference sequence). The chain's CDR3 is CASSLLAGRNQPQHF. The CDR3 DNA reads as TGTGCCAGCAGTTTATTGGCGGGGCGCAATCAGCCCCAGCATTTT.

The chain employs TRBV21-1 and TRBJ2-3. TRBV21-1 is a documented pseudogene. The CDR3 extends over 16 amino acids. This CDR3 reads CASKGGLPFRTDTQYF. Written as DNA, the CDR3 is TGTGCCAGCAAAGGGGGGCTCCCCTTTCGCACAGATACGCAGTATTTT.